This T cell receptor (beta chain) was obtained from a study of T cell changes during pregnancy in multiple sclerosis. TCRdb's copy holds only in-frame clones and misses some; the assay was immunoSEQ multiplex PCR. This sample has about 110,000 clones, with approximately 90% found just once. V lost 6 bases to trimming and J lost 4 bases, with 11 bases between them. The CDR3 totals 13 residues. Looked up from germline, CDR1 is MNHEY and CDR2 is SVGAGI. Specimen: peripheral blood, collected after pregnancy. This sequence joins TRBV6-5 and TRBJ2-3; tentatively, D is TRBD1 (5 bases). This sequence was found in a female donor with multiple sclerosis, enrolled in a pregnancy study. The CDR3 region is CASRSQGADTQYF. For the CDR3, the DNA is TGTGCCAGCAGGTCGCAAGGGGCAGATACGCAGTATTTT.